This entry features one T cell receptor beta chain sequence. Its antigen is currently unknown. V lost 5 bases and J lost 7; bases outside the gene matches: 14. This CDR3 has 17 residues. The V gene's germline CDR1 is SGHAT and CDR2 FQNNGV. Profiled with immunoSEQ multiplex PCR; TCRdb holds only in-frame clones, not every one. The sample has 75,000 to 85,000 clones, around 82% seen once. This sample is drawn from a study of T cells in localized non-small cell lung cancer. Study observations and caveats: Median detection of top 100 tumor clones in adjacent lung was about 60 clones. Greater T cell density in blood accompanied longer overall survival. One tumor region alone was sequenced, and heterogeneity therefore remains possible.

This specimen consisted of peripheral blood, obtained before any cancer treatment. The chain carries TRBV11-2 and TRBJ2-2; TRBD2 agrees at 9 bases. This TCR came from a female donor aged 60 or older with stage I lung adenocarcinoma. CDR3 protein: CASSPPLISGGNGELFF. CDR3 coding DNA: TGTGCCAGCAGCCCACCTCTAATTAGCGGGGGTAACGGGGAGCTGTTTTTT.